This entry concerns a single TCR beta chain. Its antigen is not identified. This entry is derived from a study of T cell repertoires in cytomegalovirus infection. The CDR3 has 13 amino acids. Germline V gene data show CDR1 as SGHTA and CDR2 as FQGTGA. V lost 6 bases, J lost 10 bases, and 7 bases stayed unmatched. TCRdb re-derived calls from the reads in MiXCR, one entry per CDR3 protein. The data hold 640,000 or so distinct CDR3 sequences, with roughly a third observed a single time. Sequenced here: cultured PBMCs, sampled from culture after CMV antigen stimulation. The origin of this receptor is a human donor in good health (CMV status not recorded). Some clones in this sample may be carry-over from other donors' samples. The rearrangement uses TRBV7-3 and TRBJ2-1; 9 nucleotides match TRBD2. The CDR3 protein is CASSPSGRSEQFF. The DNA for the CDR3 is TGTGCCAGCAGTCCCAGCGGGAGGTCCGAGCAGTTCTTC.